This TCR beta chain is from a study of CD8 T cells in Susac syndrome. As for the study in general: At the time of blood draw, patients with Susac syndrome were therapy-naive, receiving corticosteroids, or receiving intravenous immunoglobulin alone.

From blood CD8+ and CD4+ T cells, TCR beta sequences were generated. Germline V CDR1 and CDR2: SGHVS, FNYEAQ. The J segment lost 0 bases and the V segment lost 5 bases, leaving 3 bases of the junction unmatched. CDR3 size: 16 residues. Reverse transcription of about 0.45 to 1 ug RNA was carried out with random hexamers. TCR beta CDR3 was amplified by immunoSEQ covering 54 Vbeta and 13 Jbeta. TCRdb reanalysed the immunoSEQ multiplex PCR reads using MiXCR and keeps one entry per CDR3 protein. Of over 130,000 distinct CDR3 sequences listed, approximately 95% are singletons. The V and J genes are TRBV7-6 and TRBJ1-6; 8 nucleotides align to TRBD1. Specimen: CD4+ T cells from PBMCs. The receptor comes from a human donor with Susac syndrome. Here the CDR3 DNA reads TGTGCCAGCAGCGTCAGGGGGCGCTCCTATAATTCACCCCTCCACTTT. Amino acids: CASSVRGRSYNSPLHF.